Presented here are 2 T cell receptor beta chains from one specimen sequenced in a study of response to subunit inactivated influenza vaccine. Each CDR3 protein gets one entry after TCRdb re-called the RT-PCR reads with MiXCR. This table holds approximately 500,000 distinct CDR3 sequences, less than 15% found once. The material sequenced was PBMCs from blood, taken 11 to 12 days after vaccination. The receptors were gathered from a man aged 45 to 65 who received an inactivated influenza vaccine.

This clonotype came up a few times. The chain is built from TRBV27 and TRBJ2-1; tentative D call: TRBD2 (5 bases). Per germline, CDR1 MNHEY and CDR2 SMNVEV (reference sequence). V lost 4 bases, J lost 4 bases, and 17 bases lay in between. CDR3 size: 16 residues. DNA of the CDR3: TGTGCCAGCAGTTCACGGGCCACGCGCGGGTACAATGAGCAGTTCTTC. Encoded protein: CASSSRATRGYNEQFF.

The V gene is TRBV12-3 or TRBV12-4, the J gene TRBJ2-1; D gene uncertain. The CDR3 sequence is 16 residues long. V lost 7 bases to trimming and J lost 0 bases, with 16 bases between them. The CDR3 region is CASKEATFSSYNEQFF. Here the CDR3 DNA reads TGTGCCAGCAAGGAAGCCACCTTTAGCTCCTACAATGAGCAGTTCTTC.